What follows are 18 T cell receptor beta chains derived from one specimen sequenced in a study of T cell responses to AZD1222 COVID-19 vaccine. This table comes from immunoSEQ multiplex PCR, and its TCRdb copy is limited to in-frame clones, with some not included. The data hold 130,000 or so clones, with 89% observed a single time. The sequenced sample was peripheral blood, obtained on day 0 of AZD1222 vaccination. The source is an adult in good health.

The chain joins TRBV14 to TRBJ2-1; D remains ambiguous. The CDR3 is 14 amino acids. V was trimmed by 1 base and J by 0 bases, leaving 4 bases between them. Per germline, CDR1 SGHDN and CDR2 FVKESK. The CDR3 DNA reads as TGTGCCAGCAGCCAAGGGAACTCCTACAATGAGCAGTTCTTC. This sequence encodes CASSQGNSYNEQFF.

This clone was counted a few times. The V gene is TRBV4-3, the J gene TRBJ1-2; D remains unclear. Between the trimmed V and J ends, which lost 4 bases and 6 bases, there was a span of 15 bases. The germline V gene has CDR1 LGHNA and CDR2 YSLEER. CDR3 length: 14 residues. CDR3 sequence reads: CASSPAGRLNGYTF. The CDR3 region has the DNA TGCGCCAGCAGCCCCGCCGGCAGGCTAAATGGCTACACCTTC.

The rearrangement links TRBV13 to TRBJ1-1; 10 bases are a match to TRBD1. CDR1 PRHDT and CDR2 FYEKMQ come from the germline V gene (reference sequence). Trimming cost V 1 base and J 6 bases; bases outside gene matches: 2. CDR3 length: 14 amino acids. DNA for the CDR3: TGTGCCAGCAGCTTAGAAGACAGGGGGCCTGAAGCTTTCTTT. Translating it yields CASSLEDRGPEAFF.

The rearrangement uses TRBV13 and TRBJ2-5; D not resolved. Germline CDR1 and CDR2: PRHDT and FYEKMQ (reference sequence). This CDR3 comprises 11 residues. The V and J ends lost 5 bases and 5 bases respectively, with 6 bases between them. CDR3 DNA: TGTGCCAGCAGCCGAAGGGAGACCCAGTACTTC. As protein: CASSRRETQYF.

The V and J genes are TRBV18 and TRBJ2-7; D may match TRBD1 or TRBD2 (5 bases each). There are 14 residues in the CDR3. Between the trimmed V and J ends, which lost 3 bases and 0 bases, there was a span of 9 bases. Looked up from germline, CDR1 is KGHSH and CDR2 is LQKENI. The CDR3 loop reads CASSPQGVSYEQYF. Here the CDR3 DNA reads TGTGCCAGCTCACCTCAGGGAGTCTCCTACGAGCAGTACTTC. The whole variable domain, remainder taken from reference TRBV18 and TRBJ2-7, is NAGVMQNPRHLVRRRGQEARLRCSPMKGHSHVYWYRQLPEEGLKFMVYLQKENIIDESGMPKERFSAEFPKEGPSILRIQQVVRGDSAAYFCASSPQGVSYEQYFGPGTRLTVT.

The V call is TRBV10-3, the J call TRBJ2-7; perhaps TRBD1 as D (6 bases). The CDR3 runs 14 residues. Germline V gives CDR1 ENHRY, CDR2 SYGVKD. Trimming removed 8 bases at V and 6 bases at J, with 20 bases between. In DNA, the CDR3 is TGTGCCATCGGGGCACGGCGGCAGGGGTTCGAGCAGTACTTC. The encoded protein is CAIGARRQGFEQYF.

In nucleotides, the CDR3 is TGTGCCATCAGTAACCCAGGACAGGGAGACACCATATATTTT. Protein: CAISNPGQGDTIYF. The genes are TRBV10-3 and TRBJ1-3, with 8 bases identical to TRBD1. V shed 5 bases and J 8 bases; nucleotides not matched to a gene: 8. Germline CDR1 reads ENHRY; CDR2 reads SYGVKD. The CDR3 is 14 residues long.

The chain joins TRBV6-5 to TRBJ1-1; the D gene is possibly TRBD1 (5 bases). Trimming took off 1 base at V and 0 bases at J, with 12 bases between the two ends. CDR3 length: 16 residues. Germline V gene sequence: CDR1 MNHEY, CDR2 SVGAGI. The CDR3 nucleotides are TGTGCCAGCAGTTACTTGCAGGGAGGGGTGAACACTGAAGCTTTCTTT. Translating it yields CASSYLQGGVNTEAFF.

The J gene is TRBJ2-5, the V gene TRBV3-1 (or the pseudogene TRBV3-2); weak D call: TRBD1 (6 bases). CDR3 length: 14 residues. Germline CDR1 and CDR2: LGHDT and YNNKEL (reference sequence). Trimming pared 1 base from V and 5 bases from J, leaving 11 bases between. The CDR3 nucleotides are TGTGCCAGCAGCCAAGCACAGGGTCAGGAGACCCAGTACTTC. Its protein product is CASSQAQGQETQYF.

This clone was observed a single time. The genes are TRBV28 and TRBJ1-2; D gene ambiguous. The CDR3 loop spans 12 amino acids. V was cut by 6 bases and J by 3 bases, with 8 bases left in between. Germline V lookup: CDR1 MDHEN, CDR2 SYDVKM. CDR3 coding DNA: TGTGCCAGCAGCTGGAAAGACTATGGCTACACCTTC. This encodes CASSWKDYGYTF.

This clone has just one count. The J gene is TRBJ1-4, the V gene TRBV15; weak D call: TRBD1 (5 bases). The CDR3 is made up of 17 amino acids. Germline lookup yields CDR1 LNHNV and CDR2 YYDKDF (reference sequence). V gave up 0 bases and J gave up 0 bases, with 11 bases separating them. CDR3 DNA sequence: TGTGCCACCAGCAGAGAGAGGCAACAGGCAACTAATGAAAAACTGTTTTTT. This codes for CATSRERQQATNEKLFF.

The V call is TRBV9, the J call TRBJ1-1; no clear D gene. This CDR3 has 13 amino acids. CDR1 is SGDLS and CDR2 is YYNGEE in the germline V gene. Trimming pared 4 bases from V and 3 bases from J, leaving 10 bases between. The DNA for the CDR3 is TGTGCCAGCAGCCTAAAGTACGACACTGAAGCTTTCTTT. It is translated as CASSLKYDTEAFF. Looking up the rest from reference TRBV9 and TRBJ1-1 gives the full variable domain: DSGVTQTPKHLITATGQRVTLRCSPRSGDLSVYWYQQSLDQGLQFLIQYYNGEERAKGNILERFSAQQFPDLHSELNLSSLELGDSALYFCASSLKYDTEAFFGQGTRLTVV.

DNA of the CDR3: TGCGCCAGCTCCGGTGCACGCGGGGGGATCAACGAGCAGTACTTC. It specifies CASSGARGGINEQYF. The chain combines TRBV5-1 with TRBJ2-7; 8 nucleotides align to TRBD2. The CDR3 runs 15 residues. The germline CDR1 and CDR2 sequences are SGHRS and YFSETQ. J gave up 5 bases and V 7 bases, and 14 bases lay outside the gene matches.

The genes are TRBV4-3 and TRBJ1-2; D uncertain. The CDR3 loop spans 15 amino acids. From germline, CDR1 is LGHNA and CDR2 YSLEER. Trimming shortened V by 0 bases and J by 6 bases, and 14 bases separated the two germline ends. The CDR3 loop is CASSQDRLRTDGYTF. The DNA of the CDR3 is TGCGCCAGCAGCCAAGATAGGTTACGGACGGATGGCTACACCTTC.

The chain combines TRBV7-9 with TRBJ2-7, with 7 bases aligning to TRBD2. Germline trimming cut 5 bases from V and 5 bases from J; bases unmatched to any gene: 15. Germline V gives CDR1 SEHNR, CDR2 FQNEAQ (reference sequence). The CDR3 length is 16 residues. Here the CDR3 reads CASSPMWQGREDEQYF. CDR3 nucleotides: TGTGCCAGCAGCCCAATGTGGCAGGGACGGGAGGACGAGCAGTACTTC.

The chain joins TRBV20-1 to TRBJ2-3; 12 bases fit TRBD2. Looked up from germline, CDR1 is DFQATT and CDR2 is SNEGSKA (reference sequence). V was clipped by 3 bases and J by 4 bases; unmatched bases: 8. This CDR3 comprises 16 residues. The CDR3 here is CSASRLAGGQSDTQYF. The CDR3 DNA follows: TGCAGTGCTAGTCGCCTAGCGGGGGGGCAGTCAGATACGCAGTATTTT.

The J gene is TRBJ1-1, the V gene TRBV19; 9 bases are a match to TRBD1. CDR1 and CDR2 (germline): LNHDA, SQIVND (reference sequence). The CDR3 is made up of 13 amino acids. V gave up 8 bases and J gave up 1 base; unmatched junction bases: 2. CDR3 bases: TGTGCCAGTGGGGACAGGGCGAACACTGAAGCTTTCTTT. Encoded protein: CASGDRANTEAFF. Using reference TRBV19 and TRBJ1-1 for the parts outside the CDR3, the full variable domain is DGGITQSPKYLFRKEGQNVTLSCEQNLNHDAMYWYRQDPGQGLRLIYYSQIVNDFQKGDIAEGYSVSREKKESFPLTVTSAQKNPTAFYLCASGDRANTEAFFGQGTRLTVV.

This chain uses TRBV6-5 with TRBJ1-3; D is unresolved. V gave up 6 bases and J gave up 0 bases, with 12 bases separating them. The CDR3 loop spans 15 amino acids. Germline-derived CDR1 and CDR2 are MNHEY and SVGAGI. The CDR3 is CASRLDPHSGNTIYF. CDR3 sequence (DNA): TGTGCCAGCAGATTAGACCCACACTCTGGAAACACCATATATTTT.